This entry is about one T cell receptor (beta chain). Patients from Seattle were sampled longitudinally, starting during active infection. This sample was taken from a study of blood T cell repertoires in COVID-19. Study overall: Acute and convalescent COVID-19 samples came from the United States, Italy and Spain.

Clones were sequenced by immunoSEQ multiplex PCR, and TCRdb holds only the in-frame ones, with some missing. The sample includes some 370,000 clones, roughly 86% seen only once; the top ten take about 10%. V gave up 0 bases and J gave up 10 bases, with 10 bases separating them. Looked up from germline, CDR1 is GTSNPN and CDR2 is SVGIG (reference sequence). The CDR3 length is 13 residues. The J gene is TRBJ1-6, the V gene TRBV30; TRBD1 might be the D (5 bases). The receptor was isolated from a woman aged 25 to 39 with COVID-19, enrolled during active disease. Sequencing was done on a sample of peripheral blood. CDR3 sequence: CAWSVQEKSPLHF. In DNA, the CDR3 is TGTGCCTGGAGTGTACAGGAGAAATCACCCCTCCACTTT. The full variable domain, completed using reference TRBV30 and TRBJ1-6, is SQTIHQWPATLVQPVGSPLSLECTVEGTSNPNLYWYRQAAGRGLQLLFYSVGIGQISSEVPQNLSASRPQDRQFILSSKKLLLSDSGFYLCAWSVQEKSPLHFGNGTRLTVT.